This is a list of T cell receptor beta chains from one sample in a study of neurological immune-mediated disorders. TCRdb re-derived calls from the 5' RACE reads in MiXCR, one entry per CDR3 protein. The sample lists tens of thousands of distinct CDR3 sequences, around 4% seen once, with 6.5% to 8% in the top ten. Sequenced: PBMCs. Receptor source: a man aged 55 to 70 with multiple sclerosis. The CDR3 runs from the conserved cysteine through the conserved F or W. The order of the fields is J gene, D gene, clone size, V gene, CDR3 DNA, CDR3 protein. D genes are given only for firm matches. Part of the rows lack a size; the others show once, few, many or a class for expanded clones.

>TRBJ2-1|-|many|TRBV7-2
TGTGCCAGCAGCTTATCGGGCCAATGGACGGAGCAGTTCTTC
CASSLSGQWTEQFF
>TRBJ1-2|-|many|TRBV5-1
TGCGCCAGCAGCTTGGACGGGGATCGGCCCATGTTTCTCTATGGCTACACCTTC
CASSLDGDRPMFLYGYTF
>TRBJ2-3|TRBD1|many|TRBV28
TGTGCCAGAAGACAGGGCAAGGTAACAGATACGCAGTATTTT
CARRQGKVTDTQYF
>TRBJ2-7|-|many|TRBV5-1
TGCGCCAGCCGTCAGGGCTTACAGGATGGCGAGCAGTACTTC
CASRQGLQDGEQYF
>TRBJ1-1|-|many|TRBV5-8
TGTGCCAGCAGCCCCGTGGGGGGTTACATGAACACTGAAGCTTTCTTT
CASSPVGGYMNTEAFF
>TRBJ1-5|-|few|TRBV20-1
TGCAGTGCTAGAGCGGCGGGGACTCAGCCCCAGCATTTT
CSARAAGTQPQHF
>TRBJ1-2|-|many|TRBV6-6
TGTGCCAGCAGCCCACAGGGCCTCTATGGCTACACCTTC
CASSPQGLYGYTF
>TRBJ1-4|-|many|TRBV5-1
TGCGCCAGCAGCTTGGGGGACAACCGGGAAAAACTGTTTTTT
CASSLGDNREKLFF
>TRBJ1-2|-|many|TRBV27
TGTGCCAGCAGTGGACAGCCTAACTATGGCTACACCTTC
CASSGQPNYGYTF
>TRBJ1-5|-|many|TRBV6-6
TGTGCCAGCAGTTACGGAGAACAGGGAGGTTGGCCCCAGCATTTT
CASSYGEQGGWPQHF
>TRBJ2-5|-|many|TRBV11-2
TGTGCCAGCAGCTTGCGGGATGCGTGGGAGACCCAGTACTTC
CASSLRDAWETQYF
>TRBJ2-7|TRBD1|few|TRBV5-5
TGTGCCAGCAGCTTGATTGGACAGGGGATTTACGAGCAGTACTTC
CASSLIGQGIYEQYF
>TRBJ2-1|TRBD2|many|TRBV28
TGTGCCAGCACCAAGGTAGCGGGAGGGTACAATGAGCAGTTCTTC
CASTKVAGGYNEQFF
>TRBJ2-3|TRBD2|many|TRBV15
TGTGCCACCAGCTCCCTCCGGGGGGAAGATACGCAGTATTTT
CATSSLRGEDTQYF
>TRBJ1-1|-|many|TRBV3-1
TGTGCCAGCAGCCAAGCTGATACCACTGAAGCTTTCTTT
CASSQADTTEAFF
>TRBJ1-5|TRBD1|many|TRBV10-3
TGTGCCACTTCTACGGAGGGGGCACCCAATCAGCCCCAGCATTTT
CATSTEGAPNQPQHF
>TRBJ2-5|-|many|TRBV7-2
TGTGCCAGCAGCTTCGGTTTCCAAGAGACCCAGTACTTC
CASSFGFQETQYF
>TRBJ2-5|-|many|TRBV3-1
TGTGCCAGCAGCCAAGTCACCAGGGGAGAGACCCAGTACTTC
CASSQVTRGETQYF
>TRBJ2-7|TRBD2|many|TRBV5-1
TGCGCCAGCAGCTTGGGTCGGCCAAGCGGGGCCTACGAGCAGTACTTC
CASSLGRPSGAYEQYF
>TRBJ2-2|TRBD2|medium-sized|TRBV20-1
TGCAGTGCTCCCGGACTAGCTTATACCGGGGAGCTGTTTTTT
CSAPGLAYTGELFF
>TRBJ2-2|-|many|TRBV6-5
TGTGCCAGCACCAATGGTGCGGGGAACACCGGGGAGCTGTTTTTT
CASTNGAGNTGELFF
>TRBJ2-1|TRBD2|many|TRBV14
TGTGCCAGCAGCCAAGTATTAGCGGGATCCAATGAGCAGTTCTTC
CASSQVLAGSNEQFF
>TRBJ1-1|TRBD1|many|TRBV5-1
TGCGCCAGCAGCCAAGACAGGGCGGGCACTGAAGCTTTCTTT
CASSQDRAGTEAFF
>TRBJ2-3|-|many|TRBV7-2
TGTGCCAGCAGCGGAGCGGGAGATACGCAGTATTTT
CASSGAGDTQYF
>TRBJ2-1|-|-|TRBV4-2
TGTGCCAGCAGCCAAGACTGGGGCTCCAATGAGCAGTTCTTC
CASSQDWGSNEQFF
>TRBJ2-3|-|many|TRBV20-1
TGCAGTGCTAATTTTCAGCGGAAAAGCACAGATACGCAGTATTTT
CSANFQRKSTDTQYF
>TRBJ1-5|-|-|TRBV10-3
TGTGCCAGCAGTGACCTGGGGTTGAGGACAAGCAATCAGCCCCAGCATTTT
CASSDLGLRTSNQPQHF
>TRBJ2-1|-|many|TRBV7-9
TGTGCCAGCAGCTTAACGAGCGGGCCAGCCTACAATGAGCAGTTCTTC
CASSLTSGPAYNEQFF
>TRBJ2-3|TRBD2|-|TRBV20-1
TGCAGTGCTAGTAGACTAGCGGAGACCTTCACAGATACGCAGTATTTT
CSASRLAETFTDTQYF